Listed below are T cell receptor beta chains from one sample, sequenced in a study of T cell changes during pregnancy in multiple sclerosis. TCRdb keeps only in-frame clones here, not all; method: immunoSEQ multiplex PCR. The sample includes roughly 57,000 clones, roughly 90% of them seen just once. This sample comprised CD4+ T cells from peripheral blood mononuclear cells, obtained after pregnancy. The origin of the receptors is a female donor with multiple sclerosis, enrolled in a pregnancy study. The CDR3 runs from the conserved cysteine through the conserved F or W. A D gene is named only where the DNA matches it firmly. Not every row has a clone size; where given, it reads once, few, many or a size class.

>TRBV15|TRBD1|TRBJ1-3|-
TGTGCCACCAGCGGCTCGAGACAGGGTTCAACTGGAAACACCATATATTTT
CATSGSRQGSTGNTIYF
>TRBV7-9|TRBD1|TRBJ1-1|-
TGTGCCAGCAGCCTCTACCAAGGGACAGGCCCTGAAGCTTTCTTT
CASSLYQGTGPEAFF
>TRBV9|-|TRBJ2-1|-
TGTGCCAGCAGCGTAGGAGTTGAGCAGTTCTTC
CASSVGVEQFF
>TRBV7-9|TRBD1|TRBJ1-6|-
TGTGCCAGCAGCTCCCTTCCCGGGACAGGGTTTTCACCCCTCCACTTT
CASSSLPGTGFSPLHF
>TRBV19|TRBD1|TRBJ1-5|-
TGTGCCAGTAGTATGCTCCCCGGACAGGTCAATCAGCCCCAGCATTTT
CASSMLPGQVNQPQHF
>TRBV19|-|TRBJ1-5|-
TGTGCCAGTAGTCCAAACAATCAGCCCCAGCATTTT
CASSPNNQPQHF
>TRBV29-1|TRBD1|TRBJ1-1|-
TGCAGCGCCACCGACAGGGGGCGTTTCACTGAAGCTTTCTTT
CSATDRGRFTEAFF
>TRBV2|-|TRBJ2-2|few
TGTGCCAGCAGAGGGCTTCTCGGGGGGCCCCTCCCCGGGGAGCTGTTTTTT
CASRGLLGGPLPGELFF
>TRBV4-2|-|TRBJ1-1|-
TGTGCCAGCAGCCAAGATCCCGCAGGGGTAACTGAAGCTTTCTTT
CASSQDPAGVTEAFF
>TRBV21-1|-|TRBJ2-3|-
TGTGCCACGTCCCAAGGTAGCGGGGGGCCCTGGGGTACGCAGTATTTT
CATSQGSGGPWGTQYF
>TRBV10-3|TRBD2|TRBJ2-1|-
TGTGCCATCAGCCCTGGACTAGCGGGGGATAGCTCCTACAATGAGCAGTTCTTC
CAISPGLAGDSSYNEQFF
>TRBV21-1|-|TRBJ2-3|-
TGTGCCAGCAGCGTCGGGACTAGCACAGATACGCAGTATTTT
CASSVGTSTDTQYF
>TRBV20-1|-|TRBJ1-1|-
TGCAGTGAGAACGGTTGGACTGAAGCTTTCTTT
CSENGWTEAFF
>TRBV5-1|TRBD1|TRBJ1-1|-
TGCGCCAGCAGCTTTCTGACAGGGGGCAACACTGAAGCTTTCTTT
CASSFLTGGNTEAFF
>TRBV13|-|TRBJ2-4|-
TGTGCCAGCAGCTTAAAGACTCCTCGCATTCAGTACTTC
CASSLKTPRIQYF
>TRBV4-1|TRBD1|TRBJ2-1|once
TGCGCCAGCAGCCGCCGGGACAGGGTGCAGAATGAGCAGTTCTTC
CASSRRDRVQNEQFF
>TRBV7-2|TRBD2|TRBJ2-3|once
TGTGCCAGCAGCCGGCGGGCGGGGGGGCCGGGTGTGTTGGATACGCAGTATTTT
CASSRRAGGPGVLDTQYF
>TRBV18|-|TRBJ1-6|-
TGTGCCAGCTCTCCTCGATCTCAGGAAACTAATTCACCCCTCCACTTT
CASSPRSQETNSPLHF
>TRBV15|-|TRBJ1-2|-
TGTGCCACCAGCAGAGATCGGGGGACTGCTGAGTATGGCTACACCTTC
CATSRDRGTAEYGYTF
>TRBV7-2|TRBD2|TRBJ2-1|-
TGTGCCAGCAGCCTACTAGCGGGCTACAATGAGCAGTTCTTC
CASSLLAGYNEQFF
>TRBV18|-|TRBJ2-3|-
TGTGCCAGCTCACCAGAGACAGATACGCAGTATTTT
CASSPETDTQYF
>TRBV7-7|-|TRBJ2-3|once
TGTGCTAGCAGCTTAGTCGGGGGATCAGATACGCAGTATTTT
CASSLVGGSDTQYF